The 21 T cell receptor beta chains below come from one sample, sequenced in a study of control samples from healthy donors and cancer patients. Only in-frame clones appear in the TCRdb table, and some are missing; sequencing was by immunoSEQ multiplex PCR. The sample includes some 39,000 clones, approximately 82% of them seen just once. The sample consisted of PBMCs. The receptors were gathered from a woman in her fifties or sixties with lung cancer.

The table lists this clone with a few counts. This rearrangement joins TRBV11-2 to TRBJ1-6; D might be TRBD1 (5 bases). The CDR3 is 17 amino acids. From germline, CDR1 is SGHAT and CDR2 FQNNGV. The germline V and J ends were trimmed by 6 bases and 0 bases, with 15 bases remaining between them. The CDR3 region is CASSMTAATSYNSPLHF. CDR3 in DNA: TGTGCCAGCAGTATGACAGCAGCAACCTCCTATAATTCACCCCTCCACTTT.

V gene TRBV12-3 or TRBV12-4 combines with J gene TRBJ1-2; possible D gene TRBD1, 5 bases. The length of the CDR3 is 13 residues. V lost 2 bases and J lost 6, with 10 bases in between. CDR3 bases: TGTGCCAGCAGTTTAAGGAGAGGGGATGGCTACACCTTC. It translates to CASSLRRGDGYTF.

DNA for the CDR3: TGCGCCAGCAGCTTCGGAATGAACACTGAAGCTTTCTTT. Protein sequence: CASSFGMNTEAFF. This chain joins TRBV5-1 and TRBJ1-1, with D hard to call. V was cut by 2 bases and J by 0 bases, with 5 bases left in between. Germline CDR1 SGHRS, CDR2 YFSETQ. The CDR3 consists of 13 residues.

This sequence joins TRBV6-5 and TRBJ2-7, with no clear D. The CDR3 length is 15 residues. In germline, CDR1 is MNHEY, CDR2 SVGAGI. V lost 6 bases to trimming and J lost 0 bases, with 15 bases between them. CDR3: CASSRGPASSYEQYF. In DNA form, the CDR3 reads TGTGCCAGCAGCCGAGGCCCGGCGAGCTCCTACGAGCAGTACTTC.

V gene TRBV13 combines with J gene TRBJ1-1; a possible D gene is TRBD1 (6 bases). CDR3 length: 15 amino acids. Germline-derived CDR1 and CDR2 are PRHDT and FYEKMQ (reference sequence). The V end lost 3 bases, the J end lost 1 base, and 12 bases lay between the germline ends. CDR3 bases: TGTGCCAGCAGCTTTCAGGGGACGGGGAACACTGAAGCTTTCTTT. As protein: CASSFQGTGNTEAFF.

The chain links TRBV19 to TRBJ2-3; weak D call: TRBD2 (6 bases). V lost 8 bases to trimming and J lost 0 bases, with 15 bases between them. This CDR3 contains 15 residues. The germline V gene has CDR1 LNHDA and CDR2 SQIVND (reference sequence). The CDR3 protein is CASREYSASTDTQYF. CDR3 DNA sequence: TGTGCCAGTCGGGAGTACTCCGCTAGCACAGATACGCAGTATTTT.

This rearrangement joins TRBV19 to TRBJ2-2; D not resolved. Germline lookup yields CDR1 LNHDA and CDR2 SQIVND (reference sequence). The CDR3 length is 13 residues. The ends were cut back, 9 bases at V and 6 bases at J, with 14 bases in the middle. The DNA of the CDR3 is TGTGCCAGCCGCTCTTGGGTCGCCGGGGAGCTGTTTTTT. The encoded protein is CASRSWVAGELFF.

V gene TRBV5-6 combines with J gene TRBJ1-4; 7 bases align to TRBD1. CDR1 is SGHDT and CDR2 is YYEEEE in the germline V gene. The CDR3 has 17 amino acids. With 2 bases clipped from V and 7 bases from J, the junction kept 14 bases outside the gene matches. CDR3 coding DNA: TGTGCCAGCAGCTTCCGGGCAGGGGGGCAACTAGGTGAAAAACTGTTTTTT. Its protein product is CASSFRAGGQLGEKLFF.

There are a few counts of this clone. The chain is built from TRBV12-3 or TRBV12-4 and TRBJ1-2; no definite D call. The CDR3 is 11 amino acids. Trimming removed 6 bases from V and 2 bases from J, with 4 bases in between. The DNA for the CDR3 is TGTGCCAGCAGGAGAAACTATGGCTACACCTTC. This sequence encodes CASRRNYGYTF.

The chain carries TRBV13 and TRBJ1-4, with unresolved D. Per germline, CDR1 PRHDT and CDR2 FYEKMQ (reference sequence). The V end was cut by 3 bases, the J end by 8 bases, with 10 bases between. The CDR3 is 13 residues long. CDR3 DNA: TGTGCCAGCAGCTTTTCTTCTGGAGAAAAACTGTTTTTT. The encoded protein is CASSFSSGEKLFF.

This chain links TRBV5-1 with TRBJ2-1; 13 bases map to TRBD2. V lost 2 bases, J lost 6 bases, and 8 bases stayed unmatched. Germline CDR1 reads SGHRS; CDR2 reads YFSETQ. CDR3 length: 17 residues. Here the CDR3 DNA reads TGCGCCAGCAGCTTACTAGCGGGGGGGCTAGGTCTCAATGAGCAGTTCTTC. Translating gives CASSLLAGGLGLNEQFF.

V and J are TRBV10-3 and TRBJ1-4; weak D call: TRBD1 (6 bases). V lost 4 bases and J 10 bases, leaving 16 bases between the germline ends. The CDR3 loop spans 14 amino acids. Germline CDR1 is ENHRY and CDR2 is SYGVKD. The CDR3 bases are TGTGCCATCAGTGGATCGGGGGGCGACGGAAAACTGTTTTTT. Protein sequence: CAISGSGGDGKLFF.

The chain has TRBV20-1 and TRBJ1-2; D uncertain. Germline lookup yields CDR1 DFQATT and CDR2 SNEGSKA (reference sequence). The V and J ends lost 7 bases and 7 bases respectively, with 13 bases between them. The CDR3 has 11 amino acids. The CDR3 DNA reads TGCAGTGTACGGCAGTCCGCTGGCTACACCTTC. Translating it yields CSVRQSAGYTF.

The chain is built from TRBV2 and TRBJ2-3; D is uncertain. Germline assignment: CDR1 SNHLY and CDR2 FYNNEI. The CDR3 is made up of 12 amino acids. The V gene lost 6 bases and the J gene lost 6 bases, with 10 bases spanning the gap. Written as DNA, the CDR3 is TGTGCCAGCAGACCGGACGCCGATACGCAGTATTTT. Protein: CASRPDADTQYF.

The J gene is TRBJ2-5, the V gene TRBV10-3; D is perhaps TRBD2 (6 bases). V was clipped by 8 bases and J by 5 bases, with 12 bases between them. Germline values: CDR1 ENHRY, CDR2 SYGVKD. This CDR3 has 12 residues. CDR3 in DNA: TGTGCCATCGGCTCAGGGAGGGAGACCCAGTACTTC. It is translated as CAIGSGRETQYF.

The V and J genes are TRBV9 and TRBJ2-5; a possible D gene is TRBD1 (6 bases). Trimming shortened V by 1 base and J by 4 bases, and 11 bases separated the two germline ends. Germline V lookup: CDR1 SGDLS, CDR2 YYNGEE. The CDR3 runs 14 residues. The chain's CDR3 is CASSVQGLGETQYF. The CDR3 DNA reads TGTGCCAGCAGCGTACAGGGGTTGGGAGAGACCCAGTACTTC.

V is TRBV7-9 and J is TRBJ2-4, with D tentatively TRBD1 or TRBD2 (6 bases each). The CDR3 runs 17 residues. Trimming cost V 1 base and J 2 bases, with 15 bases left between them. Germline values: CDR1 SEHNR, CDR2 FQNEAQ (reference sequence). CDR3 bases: TGTGCCAGCAGCTTAGGGGGGGCAGGGTGGACCAAAAACATTCAGTACTTC. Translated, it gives CASSLGGAGWTKNIQYF.

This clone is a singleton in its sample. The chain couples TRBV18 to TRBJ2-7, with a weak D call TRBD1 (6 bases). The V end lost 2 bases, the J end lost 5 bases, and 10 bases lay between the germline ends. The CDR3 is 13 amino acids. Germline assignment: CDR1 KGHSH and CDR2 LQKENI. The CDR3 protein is CASSPRAGDEQYF. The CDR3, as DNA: TGTGCCAGCTCACCAAGAGCAGGGGACGAGCAGTACTTC.

CDR3 in amino acids: CASSTGQTNEQYF. The CDR3 nucleotides are TGCGCCAGCAGTACCGGACAGACGAACGAGCAGTACTTC. J is TRBJ2-7 and V is TRBV10-1, with a weak D call TRBD1 (6 bases). Germline loops: CDR1 WNHNN, CDR2 SYGVQD (reference sequence). The CDR3 is 13 residues long. Trimming left V 5 bases short and J 5 bases short, with 13 bases between.

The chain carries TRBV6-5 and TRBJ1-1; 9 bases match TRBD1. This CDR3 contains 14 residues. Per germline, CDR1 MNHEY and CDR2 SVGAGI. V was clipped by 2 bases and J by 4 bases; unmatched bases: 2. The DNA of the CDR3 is TGTGCCAGCAGTTACACAGGGGGCACCACTGAAGCTTTCTTT. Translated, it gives CASSYTGGTTEAFF.

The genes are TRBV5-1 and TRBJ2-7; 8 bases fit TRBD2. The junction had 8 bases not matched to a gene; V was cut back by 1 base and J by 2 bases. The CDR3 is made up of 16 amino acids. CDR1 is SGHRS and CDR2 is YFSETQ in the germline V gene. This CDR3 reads CASSLFKREIPYEQYF. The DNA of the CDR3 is TGCGCCAGCAGCTTGTTCAAGCGGGAGATCCCCTACGAGCAGTACTTC.